The T cell receptor beta chain described here comes from a study of cytomegalovirus exposure and HLA in healthy donors. Study overall: Among the 300 to 400 donors who were genotyped, roughly 85% fell in the genetic ancestry cluster that is associated with self-reported Caucasian donors. Study results and limitations: Accurate HLA-A and HLA-B prediction from TCR beta sequences was reported for most subjects. A later analysis showed TCR association rates differing by HLA locus, peaking at DRB1 and lowest at HLA-C.

The PCR employed 60 Vbeta primers together with 13 Jbeta primers. Repertoires were generated with immunoSEQ multiplex PCR, while TCRdb's copy carries only in-frame clones and drops some. The sample includes some 140,000 clones, 80% of them seen just once. This clone was recorded a few times. The antigen is undetermined. This CDR3 spans 14 amino acids. Germline values: CDR1 SGHRS, CDR2 YFSETQ. V gave up 0 bases and J gave up 1 base, with 7 bases separating them. Input material: PBMCs. J is TRBJ1-1 and V is TRBV5-1; D gene unclear. The TCR sequence derives from a woman between 40 and 50 years old in good health and CMV-seropositive. In DNA, the CDR3 is TGCGCCAGCAGCTTGGGGCTGGCGAACACTGAAGCTTTCTTT. It yields the protein CASSLGLANTEAFF.